This T cell receptor (beta chain) was found in a study of blood T cell repertoires in COVID-19. Overall study: PBMCs, B-cell-depleted T cells, or T cells were the source of the cDNA or gDNA that made up the material.

Profiled with immunoSEQ multiplex PCR; TCRdb holds only in-frame clones, not every one. The sample contains about 490,000 clones, around 85% of which appear only once. The CDR3 sequence is 15 residues long. The V and J ends lost 6 bases and 6 bases, in that order; junction bases with no gene match: 6. From germline, CDR1 is LNHDA and CDR2 SQIVND (reference sequence). The chain employs TRBV19 and TRBJ2-7; 15 positions agree with TRBD2. The sequence was collected from a human donor in a cohort sampled during active COVID-19. Sequencing was performed on peripheral blood. CDR3 region: CASSPGLAGGFEQYF. The CDR3 DNA sequence: TGTGCCAGTAGCCCGGGACTAGCGGGAGGATTCGAGCAGTACTTC.